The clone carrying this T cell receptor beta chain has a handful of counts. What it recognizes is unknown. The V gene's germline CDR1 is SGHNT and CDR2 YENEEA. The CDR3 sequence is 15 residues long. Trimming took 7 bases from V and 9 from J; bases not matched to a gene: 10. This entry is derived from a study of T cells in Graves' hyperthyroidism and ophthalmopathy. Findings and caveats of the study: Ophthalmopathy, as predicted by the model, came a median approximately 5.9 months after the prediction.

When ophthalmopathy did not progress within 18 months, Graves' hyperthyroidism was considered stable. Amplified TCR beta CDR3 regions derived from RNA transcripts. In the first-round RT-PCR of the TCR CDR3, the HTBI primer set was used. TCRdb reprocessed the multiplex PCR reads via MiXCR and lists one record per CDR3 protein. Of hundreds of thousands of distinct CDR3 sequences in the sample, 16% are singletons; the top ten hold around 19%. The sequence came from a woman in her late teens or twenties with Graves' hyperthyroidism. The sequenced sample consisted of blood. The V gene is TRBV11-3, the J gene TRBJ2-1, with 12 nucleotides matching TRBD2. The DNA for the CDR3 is TGTGCCAGCAACCAGACTAGCGGGAGTAGTAGTGAGCAGTTCTTC. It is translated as CASNQTSGSSSEQFF.